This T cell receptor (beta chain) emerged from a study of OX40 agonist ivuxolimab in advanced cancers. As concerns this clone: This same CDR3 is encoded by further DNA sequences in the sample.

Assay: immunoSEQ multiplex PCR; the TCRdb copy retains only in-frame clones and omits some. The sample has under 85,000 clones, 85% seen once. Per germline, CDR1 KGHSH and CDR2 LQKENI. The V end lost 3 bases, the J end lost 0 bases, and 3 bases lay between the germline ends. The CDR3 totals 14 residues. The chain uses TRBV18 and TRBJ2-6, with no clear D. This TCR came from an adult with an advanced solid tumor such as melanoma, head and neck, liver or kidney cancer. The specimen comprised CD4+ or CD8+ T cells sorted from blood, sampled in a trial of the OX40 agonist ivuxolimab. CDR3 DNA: TGTGCCAGCTCACCGGTCTCTGGGGCCAACGTCCTGACTTTC. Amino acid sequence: CASSPVSGANVLTF. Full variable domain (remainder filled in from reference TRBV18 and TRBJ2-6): NAGVMQNPRHLVRRRGQEARLRCSPMKGHSHVYWYRQLPEEGLKFMVYLQKENIIDESGMPKERFSAEFPKEGPSILRIQQVVRGDSAAYFCASSPVSGANVLTFGAGSRLTVL.